The T cell receptor (beta chain) described here comes from a study of T cells in tumors after PD-1 blockade. Across the whole study: Excluded were patients with checkpoint blockade, immunosuppressants, or radiotherapy or other anti-cancer therapy within 4 weeks. Treatment was either pembrolizumab 200 mg every 3 weeks or cemiplimab 350 mg every 2 weeks. During anti-PD-1 treatment, some patients continued daily vismodegib 150 mg.

In the case of this clone: The antigen remains unidentified.

Study conclusions and caveats: Blood contained approximately 43% of the tumor's TCR clonotypes.

Repertoires were generated with immunoSEQ multiplex PCR, while TCRdb's copy carries only in-frame clones and drops some. The sample has roughly 49,000 clones; over 75% are singletons. The CDR3 length is 10 residues. V was cut by 8 bases and J by 1 base, with 2 bases left in between. The sample in question was PBMCs, obtained before anti-PD-1 treatment. This chain joins TRBV5-3 and TRBJ2-3, with D hard to call. TRBV5-3 is an ORF, and what it does is uncertain. The receptor was isolated from a human donor with basal cell carcinoma. The CDR3 loop is CARGTDTQYF. The CDR3 nucleotides read TGTGCCAGGGGCACAGATACGCAGTATTTT.